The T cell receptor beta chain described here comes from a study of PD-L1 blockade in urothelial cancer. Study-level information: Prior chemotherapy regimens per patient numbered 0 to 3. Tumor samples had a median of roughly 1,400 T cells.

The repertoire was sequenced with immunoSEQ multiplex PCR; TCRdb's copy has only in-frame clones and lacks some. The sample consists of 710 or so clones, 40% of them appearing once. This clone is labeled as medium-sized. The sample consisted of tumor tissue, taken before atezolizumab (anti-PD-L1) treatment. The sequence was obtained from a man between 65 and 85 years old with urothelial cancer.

CDR3 in amino acids: CASSFTGGGYEQYF. The CDR3, as DNA: TGTGCCAGCAGCTTCACAGGGGGCGGCTACGAGCAGTACTTC. The J gene is TRBJ2-7, the V gene TRBV11-3, with 9 bases matching TRBD1. Trimming cost V 3 bases and J 3 bases; bases outside gene matches: 3. The CDR3 consists of 14 residues. CDR1 is SGHNT and CDR2 is YENEEA in the germline V gene.